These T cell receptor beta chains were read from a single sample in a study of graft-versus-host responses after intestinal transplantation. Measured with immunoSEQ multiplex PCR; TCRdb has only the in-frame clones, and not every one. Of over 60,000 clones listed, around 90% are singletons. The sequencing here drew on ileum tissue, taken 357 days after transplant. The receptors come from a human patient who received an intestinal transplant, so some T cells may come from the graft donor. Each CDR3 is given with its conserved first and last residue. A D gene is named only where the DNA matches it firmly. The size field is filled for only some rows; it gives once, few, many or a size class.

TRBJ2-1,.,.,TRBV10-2,CASGAAYNEQFF,TGCGCCAGCGGGGCAGCATACAATGAGCAGTTCTTC
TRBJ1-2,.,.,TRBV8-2,CGKYERIRKTYGYTF,TGTGGCAAGTATGAAAGGATACGAAAGACCTATGGCTACACCTTC
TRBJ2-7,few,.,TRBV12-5,CASGAGVYEQYF,TGTGCTAGTGGGGCAGGGGTCTACGAGCAGTACTTC
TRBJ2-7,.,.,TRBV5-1,CASSLYGTGSYEQYF,TGCGCCAGCAGCTTGTATGGGACGGGGAGCTACGAGCAGTACTTC
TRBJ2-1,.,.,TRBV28,CASLRRGLQWPGGYNEQFF,TGTGCCAGCCTACGCAGGGGGCTACAATGGCCGGGAGGTTACAATGAGCAGTTCTTC
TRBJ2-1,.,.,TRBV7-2,CASRSGTRFNDEQFF,TGTGCCAGCAGGTCCGGGACCCGTTTTAACGATGAGCAGTTCTTC
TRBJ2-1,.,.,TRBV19,CASRISASSYNEQFF,TGTGCCAGTAGGATATCCGCGAGCTCCTACAATGAGCAGTTCTTC
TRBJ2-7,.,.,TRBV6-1,CASYGNSYEQYF,TGTGCCAGCTATGGTAACAGCTACGAGCAGTACTTC
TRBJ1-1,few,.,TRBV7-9,CASSPPWDAEAFF,TGTGCCAGCAGCCCGCCCTGGGATGCTGAAGCTTTCTTT
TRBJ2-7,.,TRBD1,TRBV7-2,CASSPGTVNYEQYF,TGTGCCAGCAGCCCTGGGACAGTAAACTACGAGCAGTACTTC
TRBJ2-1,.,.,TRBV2,CASSKSRSPSSYNEQFF,TGTGCCAGCAGTAAGTCCAGGTCACCTAGCTCCTACAATGAGCAGTTCTTC
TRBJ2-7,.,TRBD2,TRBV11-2,CASRPGLAGVGSYEQYF,TGTGCCAGCAGACCAGGACTAGCGGGAGTGGGGTCCTACGAGCAGTACTTC
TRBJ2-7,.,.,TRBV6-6,CASSYSFPSYEQYF,TGTGCCAGCAGTTACTCGTTTCCGTCATACGAGCAGTACTTC
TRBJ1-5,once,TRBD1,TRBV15,CATSGPGQGAQPQHF,TGTGCCACCAGCGGCCCCGGACAGGGGGCGCAGCCCCAGCATTTT
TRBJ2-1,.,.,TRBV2,CASSDEQGYNEQFF,TGTGCCAGCAGTGACGAACAGGGCTACAATGAGCAGTTCTTC
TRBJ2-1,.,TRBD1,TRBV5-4,CASSLIWWGQGLYNEQFF,TGTGCCAGCAGCTTAATTTGGTGGGGACAGGGGCTCTACAATGAGCAGTTCTTC
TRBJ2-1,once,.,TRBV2,CASRSSAFNEQFF,TGTGCCAGCAGGTCTTCAGCGTTTAATGAGCAGTTCTTC
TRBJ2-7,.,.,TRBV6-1,CASSAHGYNIRRGHEQYF,TGTGCCAGCAGTGCCCACGGATATAATATTAGGCGGGGACACGAGCAGTACTTC
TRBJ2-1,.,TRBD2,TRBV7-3,CASSPTSGGYNEQFF,TGTGCCAGCAGCCCCACTAGCGGGGGGTACAATGAGCAGTTCTTC
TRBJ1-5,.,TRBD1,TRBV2,CASRETGSQPQHF,TGTGCCAGCAGGGAGACAGGGAGTCAGCCCCAGCATTTT
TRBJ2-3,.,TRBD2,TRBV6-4,CASSVPTSGARTDTQYF,TGTGCCAGCAGTGTCCCGACTAGCGGGGCCCGCACAGATACGCAGTATTTT
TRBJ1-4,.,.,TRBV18,CASSEQVYNEKLFF,TGTGCCAGCTCGGAACAGGTGTATAATGAAAAACTGTTTTTT
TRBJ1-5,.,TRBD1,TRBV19,CASSATGTGGNQPQHF,TGTGCCAGTAGTGCTACCGGGACAGGGGGCAATCAGCCCCAGCATTTT
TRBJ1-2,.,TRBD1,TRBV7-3,CASSLGPTGQGDYGYTF,TGTGCCAGCAGCTTGGGACCGACGGGACAGGGGGACTATGGCTACACCTTC
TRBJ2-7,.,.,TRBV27,CASSSQGGPSYEQYF,TGTGCCAGCAGTTCGCAGGGGGGTCCCTCCTACGAGCAGTACTTC
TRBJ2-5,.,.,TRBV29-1,CSVPPTRDVETQYF,TGCAGCGTTCCCCCCACCCGGGACGTGGAGACCCAGTACTTC
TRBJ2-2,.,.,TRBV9,CASSVVGGAGELFF,TGTGCCAGCAGCGTAGTGGGGGGCGCCGGGGAGCTGTTTTTT
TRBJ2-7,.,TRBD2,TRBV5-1,CASSLTSGQAQSYEQYF,TGCGCCAGCAGCTTAACTAGCGGGCAGGCCCAATCCTACGAGCAGTACTTC
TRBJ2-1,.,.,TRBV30,CAWSVGAGAYNEQFF,TGTGCCTGGAGTGTAGGGGCAGGGGCCTACAATGAGCAGTTCTTC
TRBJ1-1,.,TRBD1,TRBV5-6,CASSLGDRASTEAFF,TGTGCCAGCAGCTTGGGGGACAGGGCGAGCACTGAAGCTTTCTTT
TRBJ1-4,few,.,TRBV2,CASSSGGSHEKLFF,TGTGCCAGCAGCTCGGGGGGCTCACATGAAAAACTGTTTTTT
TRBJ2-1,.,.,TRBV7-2,CASSQTVNEQFF,TGTGCCAGCAGCCAGACAGTCAATGAGCAGTTCTTC
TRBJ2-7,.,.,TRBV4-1,CASSQDLQARDYEQYF,TGCGCCAGCAGCCAAGATCTACAGGCTCGGGACTACGAGCAGTACTTC
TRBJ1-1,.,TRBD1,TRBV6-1,CASSPTGGLNTEAFF,TGTGCCAGCAGCCCGACAGGGGGATTGAACACTGAAGCTTTCTTT
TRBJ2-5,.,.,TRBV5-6,CASSLGRGYATQYF,TGTGCCAGCAGCTTGGGGAGGGGGTATGCGACCCAGTACTTC
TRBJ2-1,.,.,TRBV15,CATSRGRAGTYNEQFF,TGTGCCACCAGCAGAGGTAGGGCAGGGACCTACAATGAGCAGTTCTTC
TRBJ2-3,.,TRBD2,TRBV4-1,CASSPLADRPTDTQYF,TGCGCCAGCAGCCCGCTAGCGGATCGGCCCACAGATACGCAGTATTTT
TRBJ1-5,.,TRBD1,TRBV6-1,CASRDRGNQPQHF,TGTGCCAGCAGGGACAGGGGAAATCAGCCCCAGCATTTT
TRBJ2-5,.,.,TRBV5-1,CASSLEASSETQYF,TGCGCCAGCAGCTTGGAGGCTAGCTCGGAGACCCAGTACTTC
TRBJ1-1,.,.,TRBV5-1,CASSLWSGEGLNTEAFF,TGCGCCAGCAGCTTATGGTCCGGGGAGGGCCTGAACACTGAAGCTTTCTTT
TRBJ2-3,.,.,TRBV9,CASSGPDWDTQYF,TGTGCCAGCAGCGGACCAGACTGGGATACGCAGTATTTT
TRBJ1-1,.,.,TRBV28,CASSLSAGRGTEAFF,TGTGCCAGCAGTTTATCGGCAGGGAGGGGCACTGAAGCTTTCTTT
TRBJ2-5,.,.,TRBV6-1,CASIEPATQYF,TGTGCCAGCATAGAACCAGCGACCCAGTACTTC
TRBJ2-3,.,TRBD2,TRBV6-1,CASSELAGGPDTQYF,TGTGCCAGCAGTGAACTAGCGGGGGGGCCAGATACGCAGTATTTT
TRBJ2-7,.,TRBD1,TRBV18,CASSPRTGSYEQYF,TGTGCCAGCTCACCTCGGACAGGGTCCTACGAGCAGTACTTC
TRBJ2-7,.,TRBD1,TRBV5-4,CASSTRDRNYEQYF,TGTGCCAGCAGCACCCGGGACAGGAACTACGAGCAGTACTTC
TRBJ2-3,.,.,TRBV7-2,CASSLAPGGTDTQYF,TGTGCCAGCAGCTTAGCGCCAGGGGGCACAGATACGCAGTATTTT
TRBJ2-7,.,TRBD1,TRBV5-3,CARSLDRGSYEQYF,TGTGCCAGAAGCTTGGACAGGGGATCCTACGAGCAGTACTTC